This TCR beta chain is drawn from a study of T-cell memory formation after mild COVID-19. Study observations and caveats: CD4+ clones that contracted lay mainly in CM and EM; CD8+ ones lay in EMRA. Later expanders leaned CD4+, whereas day 15 to 85 contracting clones were balanced CD4/CD8.

A note on this clonotype: What it recognizes is unknown.

5'RACE with constant-segment primers yielded barcoded, UMI-tagged TCR alpha and TCR beta cDNA libraries. TCRdb fed the 5' RACE reads into MiXCR, producing one record per CDR3 protein. The sample holds around 100,000 distinct CDR3 sequences, 11% seen once. Deletions cut 3 bases from V and 2 bases from J, with 7 bases between. The germline V gene encodes CDR1 SQVTM and CDR2 ANQGSEA. The CDR3 runs to 12 residues. Sequences were obtained from PBMCs or a T cell subset sorted from them (not recorded which). This sequence joins TRBV29-1 and TRBJ1-1, with unresolved D. This sequence was found in a man between 18 and 35 years old who had mild COVID-19 (a few samples of this study predate the infection). Cell type and time point are not known. CDR3 nucleotides: TGCAGCGTTGAGGGCAGTAACACTGAAGCTTTCTTT. Translation: CSVEGSNTEAFF.